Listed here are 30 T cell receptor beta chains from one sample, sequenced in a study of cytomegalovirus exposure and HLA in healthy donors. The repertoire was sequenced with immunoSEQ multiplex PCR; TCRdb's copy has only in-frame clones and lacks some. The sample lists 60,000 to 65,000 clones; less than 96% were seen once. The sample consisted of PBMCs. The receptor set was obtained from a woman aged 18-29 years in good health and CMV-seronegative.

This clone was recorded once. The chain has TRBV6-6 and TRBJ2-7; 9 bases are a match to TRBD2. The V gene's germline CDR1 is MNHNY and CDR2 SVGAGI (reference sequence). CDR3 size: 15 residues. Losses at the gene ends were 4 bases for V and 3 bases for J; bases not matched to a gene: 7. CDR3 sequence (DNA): TGTGCCAGCAGTTCCAGCACTAGCGGGCGCTACGAGCAGTACTTC. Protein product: CASSSSTSGRYEQYF.

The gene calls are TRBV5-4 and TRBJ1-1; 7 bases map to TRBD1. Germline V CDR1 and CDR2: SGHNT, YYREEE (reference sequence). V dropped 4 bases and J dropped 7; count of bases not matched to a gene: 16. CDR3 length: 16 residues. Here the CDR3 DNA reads TGTGCCAGCAGCGCAGCGTACAGGGGCACTACTTATGAAGCTTTCTTT. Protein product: CASSAAYRGTTYEAFF.

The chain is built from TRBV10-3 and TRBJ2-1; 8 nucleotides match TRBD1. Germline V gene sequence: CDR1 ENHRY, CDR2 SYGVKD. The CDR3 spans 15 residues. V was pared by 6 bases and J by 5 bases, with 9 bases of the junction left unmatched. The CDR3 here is CAISPGGAGHNEQFF. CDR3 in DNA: TGTGCCATCAGCCCAGGGGGCGCTGGCCACAATGAGCAGTTCTTC.

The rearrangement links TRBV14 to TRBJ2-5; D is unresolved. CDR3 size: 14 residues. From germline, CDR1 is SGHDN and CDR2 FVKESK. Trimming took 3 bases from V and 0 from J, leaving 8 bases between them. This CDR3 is CASSQSLYQETQYF. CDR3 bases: TGTGCCAGCAGCCAGTCTCTGTACCAAGAGACCCAGTACTTC.

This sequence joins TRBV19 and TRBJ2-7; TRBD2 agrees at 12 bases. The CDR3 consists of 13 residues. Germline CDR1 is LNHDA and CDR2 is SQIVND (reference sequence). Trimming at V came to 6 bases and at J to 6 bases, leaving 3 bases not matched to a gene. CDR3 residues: CASSPGLAGEQYF. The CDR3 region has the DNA TGTGCCAGTAGCCCGGGACTAGCGGGCGAGCAGTACTTC.

The CDR3 coding sequence is TGTGCCACCAGCAGGGCGGAGGGCGAGCAGTACTTC. It codes for CATSRAEGEQYF. The J gene is TRBJ2-7, the V gene TRBV15, with D possibly matching TRBD2 (6 bases). The germline V gene encodes CDR1 LNHNV and CDR2 YYDKDF (reference sequence). This CDR3 is built from 12 residues. V was trimmed by 3 bases and J by 6 bases, leaving 9 bases between them.

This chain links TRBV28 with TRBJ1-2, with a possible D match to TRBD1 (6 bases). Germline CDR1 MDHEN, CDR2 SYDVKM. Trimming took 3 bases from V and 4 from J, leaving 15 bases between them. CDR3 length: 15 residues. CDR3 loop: CASSFLGGLRYGYTF. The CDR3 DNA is TGTGCCAGCAGTTTTTTGGGGGGGCTGCGCTATGGCTACACCTTC.

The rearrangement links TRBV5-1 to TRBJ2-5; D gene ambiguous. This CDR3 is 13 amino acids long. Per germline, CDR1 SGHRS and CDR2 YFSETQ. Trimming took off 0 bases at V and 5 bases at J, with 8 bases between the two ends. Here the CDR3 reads CASSLGARETQYF. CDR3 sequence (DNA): TGCGCCAGCAGCTTGGGGGCCAGGGAGACCCAGTACTTC. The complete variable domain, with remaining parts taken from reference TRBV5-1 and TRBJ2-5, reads KAGVTQTPRYLIKTRGQQVTLSCSPISGHRSVSWYQQTPGQGLQFLFEYFSETQRNKGNFPGRFSGRQFSNSRSEMNVSTLELGDSALYLCASSLGARETQYFGPGTRLLVL.

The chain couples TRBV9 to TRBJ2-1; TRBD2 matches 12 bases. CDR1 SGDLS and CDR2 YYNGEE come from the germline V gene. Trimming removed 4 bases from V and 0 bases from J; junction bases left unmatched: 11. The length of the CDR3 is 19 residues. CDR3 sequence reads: CASSPERASGRASYNEQFF. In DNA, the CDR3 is TGTGCCAGCAGCCCCGAGAGGGCTAGCGGGAGGGCCTCCTACAATGAGCAGTTCTTC. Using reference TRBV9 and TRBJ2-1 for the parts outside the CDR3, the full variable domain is DSGVTQTPKHLITATGQRVTLRCSPRSGDLSVYWYQQSLDQGLQFLIQYYNGEERAKGNILERFSAQQFPDLHSELNLSSLELGDSALYFCASSPERASGRASYNEQFFGPGTRLTVL.

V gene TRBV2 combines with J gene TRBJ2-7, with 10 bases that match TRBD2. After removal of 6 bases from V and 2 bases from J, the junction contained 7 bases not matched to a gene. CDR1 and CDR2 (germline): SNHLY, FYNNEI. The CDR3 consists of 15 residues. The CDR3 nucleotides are TGTGCCAGCAGCTGGGGACTAGCGATTACCTACGAGCAGTACTTC. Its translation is CASSWGLAITYEQYF.

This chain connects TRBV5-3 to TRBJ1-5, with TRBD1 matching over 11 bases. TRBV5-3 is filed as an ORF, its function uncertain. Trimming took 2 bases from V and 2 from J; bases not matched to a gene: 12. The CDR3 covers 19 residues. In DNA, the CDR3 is TGTGCCAGAAGCTTCCCCGGGACAGGGGGAGTTGTTGGCAATCAGCCCCAGCATTTT. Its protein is CARSFPGTGGVVGNQPQHF.

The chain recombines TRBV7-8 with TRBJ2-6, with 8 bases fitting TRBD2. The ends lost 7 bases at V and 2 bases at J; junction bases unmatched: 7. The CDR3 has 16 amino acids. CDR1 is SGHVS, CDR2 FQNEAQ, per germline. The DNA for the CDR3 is TGTGCCAGCACCGTTACGGGGGGGCCTGGGGCCAACGTCCTGACTTTC. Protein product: CASTVTGGPGANVLTF.

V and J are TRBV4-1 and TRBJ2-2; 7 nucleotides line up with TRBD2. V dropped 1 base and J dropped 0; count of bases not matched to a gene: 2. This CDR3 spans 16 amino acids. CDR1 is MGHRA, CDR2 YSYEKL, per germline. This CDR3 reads CASSQVRGANTGELFF. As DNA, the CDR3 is TGCGCCAGCAGCCAAGTTCGGGGGGCGAACACCGGGGAGCTGTTTTTT.

Here the CDR3 reads CASSQQGQGRTDTQYF. The CDR3, as DNA: TGCGCCAGCAGCCAACAGGGACAGGGGAGGACAGATACGCAGTATTTT. J is TRBJ2-3 and V is TRBV4-3; 10 positions match TRBD1. Looked up from germline, CDR1 is LGHNA and CDR2 is YSLEER. V was pared by 2 bases and J by 3 bases, with 5 bases of the junction left unmatched. This CDR3 spans 16 amino acids.

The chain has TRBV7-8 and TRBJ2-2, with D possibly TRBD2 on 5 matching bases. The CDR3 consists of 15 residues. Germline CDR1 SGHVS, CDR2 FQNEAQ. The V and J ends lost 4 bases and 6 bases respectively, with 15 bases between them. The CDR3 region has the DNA TGTGCCAGCAGCTCCGGTCCGGGATGGGCCGGGGAGCTGTTTTTT. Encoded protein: CASSSGPGWAGELFF. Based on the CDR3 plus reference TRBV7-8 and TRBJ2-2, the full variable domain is GAGVSQSPRYKVAKRGQDVALRCDPISGHVSLFWYQQALGQGPEFLTYFQNEAQLDKSGLPSDRFFAERPEGSVSTLKIQRTQQEDSAVYLCASSSGPGWAGELFFGEGSRLTVL.

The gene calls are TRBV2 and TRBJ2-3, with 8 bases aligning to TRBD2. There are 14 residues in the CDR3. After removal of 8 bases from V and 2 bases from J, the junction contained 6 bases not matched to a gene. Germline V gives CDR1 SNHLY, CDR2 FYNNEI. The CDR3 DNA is TGTGCCAGCCCCGGGGGGGCCCCCACAGATACGCAGTATTTT. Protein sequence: CASPGGAPTDTQYF.

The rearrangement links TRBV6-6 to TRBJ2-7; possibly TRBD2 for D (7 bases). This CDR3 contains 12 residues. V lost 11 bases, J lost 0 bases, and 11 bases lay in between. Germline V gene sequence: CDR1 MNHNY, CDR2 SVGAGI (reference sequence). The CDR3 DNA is TGTGCCGGGGGGGGCAGCTCCTACGAGCAGTACTTC. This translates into CAGGGSSYEQYF.

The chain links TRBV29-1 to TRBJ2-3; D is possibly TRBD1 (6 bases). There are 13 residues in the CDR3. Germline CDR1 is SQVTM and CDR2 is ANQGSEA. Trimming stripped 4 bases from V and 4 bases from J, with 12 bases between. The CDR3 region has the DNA TGCAGCGTTGTTCGCAGGGGCGCAGATACGCAGTATTTT. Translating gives CSVVRRGADTQYF.

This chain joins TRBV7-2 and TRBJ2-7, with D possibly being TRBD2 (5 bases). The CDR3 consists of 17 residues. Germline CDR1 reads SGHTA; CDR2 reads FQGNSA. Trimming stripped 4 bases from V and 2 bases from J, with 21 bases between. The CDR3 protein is CASSSLGASRRPYEQYF. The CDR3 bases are TGTGCCAGCAGCTCCCTCGGTGCTAGCCGGAGGCCCTACGAGCAGTACTTC. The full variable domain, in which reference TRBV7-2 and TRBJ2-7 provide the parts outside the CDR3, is GAGVSQSPSNKVTEKGKDVELRCDPISGHTALYWYRQSLGQGLEFLIYFQGNSAPDKSGLPSDRFSAERTGGSVSTLTIQRTQQEDSAVYLCASSSLGASRRPYEQYFGPGTRLTVT.

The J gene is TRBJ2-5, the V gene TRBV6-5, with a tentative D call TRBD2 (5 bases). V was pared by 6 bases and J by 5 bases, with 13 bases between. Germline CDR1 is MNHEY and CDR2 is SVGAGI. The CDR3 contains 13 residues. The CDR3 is CASSTPGVETQYF. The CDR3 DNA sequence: TGTGCCAGCAGCACCCCCGGGGTGGAGACCCAGTACTTC.

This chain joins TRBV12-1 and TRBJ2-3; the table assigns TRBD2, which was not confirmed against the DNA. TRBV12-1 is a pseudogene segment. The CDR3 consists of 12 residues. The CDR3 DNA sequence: TGTGCCAGCAGCCGACGGGGGGATACGCAGTATTTT. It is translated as CASSRRGDTQYF.

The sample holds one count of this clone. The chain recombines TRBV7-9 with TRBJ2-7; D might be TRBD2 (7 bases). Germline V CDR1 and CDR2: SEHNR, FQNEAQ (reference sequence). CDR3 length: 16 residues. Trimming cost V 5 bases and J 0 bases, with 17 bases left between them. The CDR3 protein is CASSRWGGRNSYEQYF. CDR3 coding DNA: TGTGCCAGCAGCCGGTGGGGGGGGCGGAACTCCTACGAGCAGTACTTC.

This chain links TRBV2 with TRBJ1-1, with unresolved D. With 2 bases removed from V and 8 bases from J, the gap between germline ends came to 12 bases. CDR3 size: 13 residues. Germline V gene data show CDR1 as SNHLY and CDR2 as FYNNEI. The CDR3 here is CASSEPNPEEAFF. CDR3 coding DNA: TGTGCCAGCAGTGAACCGAACCCCGAGGAAGCTTTCTTT.

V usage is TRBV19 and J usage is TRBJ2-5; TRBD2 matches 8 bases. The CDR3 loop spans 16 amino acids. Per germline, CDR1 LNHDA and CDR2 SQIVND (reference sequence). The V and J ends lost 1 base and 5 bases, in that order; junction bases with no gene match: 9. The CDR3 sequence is CASSIGRSGGGETQYF. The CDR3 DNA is TGTGCCAGTAGTATAGGCCGGAGCGGCGGGGGGGAGACCCAGTACTTC. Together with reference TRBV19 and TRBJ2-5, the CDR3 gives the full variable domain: DGGITQSPKYLFRKEGQNVTLSCEQNLNHDAMYWYRQDPGQGLRLIYYSQIVNDFQKGDIAEGYSVSREKKESFPLTVTSAQKNPTAFYLCASSIGRSGGGETQYFGPGTRLLVL.

The CDR3 DNA follows: TGCAGCGTTGAATATGGTAGCGGGGGGCCAGCTAGCACAGATACGCAGTATTTT. This gives the protein CSVEYGSGGPASTDTQYF. The chain is built from TRBV29-1 and TRBJ2-3; TRBD2 matches at 10 bases. Germline V gene sequence: CDR1 SQVTM, CDR2 ANQGSEA. This CDR3 has 18 amino acids. The trim removed 2 bases at V and 0 bases at J, leaving 11 bases unmatched.

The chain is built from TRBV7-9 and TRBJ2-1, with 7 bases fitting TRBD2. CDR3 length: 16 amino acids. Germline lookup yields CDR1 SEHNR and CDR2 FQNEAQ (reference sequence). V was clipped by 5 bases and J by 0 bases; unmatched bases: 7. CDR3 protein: CASSASGLPSYNEQFF. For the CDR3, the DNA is TGTGCCAGCAGCGCCTCGGGACTACCCTCCTACAATGAGCAGTTCTTC.

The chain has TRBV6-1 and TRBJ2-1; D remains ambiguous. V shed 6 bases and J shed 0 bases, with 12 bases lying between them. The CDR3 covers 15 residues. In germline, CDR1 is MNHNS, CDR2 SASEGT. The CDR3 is CASRTDISSYNEQFF. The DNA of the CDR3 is TGTGCCAGCAGAACCGACATAAGCTCCTACAATGAGCAGTTCTTC.

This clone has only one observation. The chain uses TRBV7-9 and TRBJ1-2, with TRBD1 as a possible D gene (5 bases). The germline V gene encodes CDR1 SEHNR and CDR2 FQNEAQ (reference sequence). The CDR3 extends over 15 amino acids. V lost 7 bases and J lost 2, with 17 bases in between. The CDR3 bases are TGTGCCAGCACCCCCGGGGGAGGACAAAACTATGGCTACACCTTC. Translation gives CASTPGGGQNYGYTF. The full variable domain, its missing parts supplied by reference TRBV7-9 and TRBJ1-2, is DTGVSQNPRHKITKRGQNVTFRCDPISEHNRLYWYRQTLGQGPEFLTYFQNEAQLEKSRLLSDRFSAERPKGSFSTLEIQRTEQGDSAMYLCASTPGGGQNYGYTFGSGTRLTVV.

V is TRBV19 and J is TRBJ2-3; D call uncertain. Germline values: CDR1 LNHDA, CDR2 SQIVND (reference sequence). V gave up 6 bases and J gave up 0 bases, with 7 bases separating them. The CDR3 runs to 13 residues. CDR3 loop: CASRTLSTDTQYF. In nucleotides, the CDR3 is TGTGCCAGTAGGACACTCAGCACAGATACGCAGTATTTT.

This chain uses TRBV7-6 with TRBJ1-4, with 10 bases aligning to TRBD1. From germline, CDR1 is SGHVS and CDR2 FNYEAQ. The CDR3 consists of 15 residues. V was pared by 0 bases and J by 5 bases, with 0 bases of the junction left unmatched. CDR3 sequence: CASSLAGQGNEKLFF. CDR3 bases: TGTGCCAGCAGCTTAGCGGGACAGGGGAATGAAAAACTGTTTTTT.